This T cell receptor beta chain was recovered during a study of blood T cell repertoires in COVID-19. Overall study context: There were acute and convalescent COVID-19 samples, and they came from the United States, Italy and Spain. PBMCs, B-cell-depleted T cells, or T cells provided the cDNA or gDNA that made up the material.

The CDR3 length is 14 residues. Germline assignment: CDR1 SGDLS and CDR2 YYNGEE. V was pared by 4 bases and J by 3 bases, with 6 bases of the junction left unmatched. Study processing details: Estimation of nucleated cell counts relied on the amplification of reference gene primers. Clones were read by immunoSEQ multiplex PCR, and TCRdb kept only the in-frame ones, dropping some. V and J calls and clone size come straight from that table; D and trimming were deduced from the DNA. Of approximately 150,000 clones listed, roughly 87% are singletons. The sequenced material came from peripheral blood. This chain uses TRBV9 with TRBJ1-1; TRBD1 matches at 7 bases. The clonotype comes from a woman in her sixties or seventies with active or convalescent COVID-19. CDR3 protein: CASSPWTGDTEAFF. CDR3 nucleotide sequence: TGTGCCAGCAGCCCCTGGACAGGAGACACTGAAGCTTTCTTT.